A single sample gave rise to the 32 T cell receptor beta chains below, sequenced in a study of beta chain features in type 1 diabetes. Study outcomes and limitations: Moderate but significant shortening of TCRB CDR3s was recorded in all four CD4+ subsets from Type 1 diabetes patients.

Expressed TCRB transcripts were sequenced because the isolated RNA had all been reverse transcribed beforehand. Generated by immunoSEQ multiplex PCR, the TCRdb table keeps only in-frame clones and is missing some. The sample consists of about 180,000 clones, approximately 7.9% of them appearing once. No antigen has been identified for these receptors. Sequenced sample: central memory CD4+ T cells from blood. The source is a man between 18 and 35 years old with type 1 diabetes.

This rearrangement joins TRBV29-1 to TRBJ2-5, with 10 bases matching TRBD2. The J call is uncertain, as TRBJ2-7 better fits the DNA end. Per germline, CDR1 SQVTM and CDR2 ANQGSEA. CDR3 length: 16 amino acids. The CDR3 DNA sequence: TGCAGCGTTGCTGGCTCCGGGACTAGCGTATATTCCGAGCAGTACTTC. Encoded protein: CSVAGSGTSVYSEQYF.

The rearrangement uses TRBV29-1 and TRBJ1-1; D remains unclear. The CDR3 loop spans 13 amino acids. Germline-derived CDR1 and CDR2 are SQVTM and ANQGSEA. V lost 4 bases and J 3 bases, leaving 12 bases between the germline ends. CDR3 in amino acids: CSVVWLRDTEAFF. The CDR3 DNA reads as TGCAGCGTTGTCTGGCTGAGGGACACTGAAGCTTTCTTT.

A few counts support this clone. The chain joins TRBV6-6 to TRBJ2-6; 8 bases are shared with TRBD1. CDR1 is MNHNY and CDR2 is SVGAGI in the germline V gene (reference sequence). V dropped 6 bases and J dropped 2; count of bases not matched to a gene: 6. CDR3 size: 16 residues. CDR3 DNA sequence: TGTGCCAGCAGATTGTCACAGGGGGCTGGGGCCAACGTCCTGACTTTC. Translated, it gives CASRLSQGAGANVLTF.

The V and J genes are TRBV6-5 and TRBJ2-1; TRBD2 might be the D (6 bases). The CDR3 contains 15 residues. The germline V gene has CDR1 MNHEY and CDR2 SVGAGI. V was trimmed by 5 bases and J by 8 bases, leaving 19 bases between them. Here the CDR3 DNA reads TGTGCCAGCAGTCCCCGGGACTTGGGGCGCGATGAGCAGTTCTTC. It specifies CASSPRDLGRDEQFF.

The CDR3 DNA sequence: TGTGCCAGCAGCACTCTAGCGGGGCAAGAGACCCAGTACTTC. It translates to CASSTLAGQETQYF. V usage is TRBV5-4 and J usage is TRBJ2-5; 9 nucleotides match TRBD2. CDR1 is SGHNT and CDR2 is YYREEE in the germline V gene (reference sequence). The CDR3 contains 14 residues. With 4 bases clipped from V and 2 bases from J, the junction kept 3 bases outside the gene matches.

Only a few counts were recorded for this clone. CDR3 amino acids: CAWRQGNSYNEQFF. The CDR3 DNA follows: TGTGCCTGGAGACAGGGTAACTCCTACAATGAGCAGTTCTTC. The chain couples TRBV30 to TRBJ2-1; D is possibly TRBD1 (6 bases). The germline gives CDR1 GTSNPN, CDR2 SVGIG (reference sequence). Trimming stripped 3 bases from V and 0 bases from J, with 9 bases between. The CDR3 contains 14 residues.

The rearrangement uses TRBV7-2 and TRBJ2-1; 9 positions agree with TRBD2. V trimming: 1 base; J trimming: 7 bases; junction bases outside the gene matches: 5. The CDR3 totals 15 residues. Germline-derived CDR1 and CDR2 are SGHTA and FQGNSA. CDR3 sequence (DNA): TGTGCCAGCAGCTTAGTAGCGGGAGTTGGTAATGAGCAGTTCTTC. The encoded protein is CASSLVAGVGNEQFF.

This rearrangement joins TRBV28 to TRBJ2-7; TRBD2 is a possible D gene (5 bases). This CDR3 spans 12 amino acids. V was cut by 4 bases and J by 10 bases, with 14 bases left in between. Germline values: CDR1 MDHEN, CDR2 SYDVKM. CDR3 region: CASSSGVTGQYF. The CDR3 DNA reads TGTGCCAGCAGTTCCGGGGTAACTGGCCAGTACTTC.

This clone has just a few counts. The V gene is TRBV18, the J gene TRBJ2-5, with D possibly being TRBD1 (6 bases). Deletions cut 3 bases from V and 5 bases from J, with 16 bases between. Germline loops: CDR1 KGHSH, CDR2 LQKENI. CDR3 length: 15 amino acids. The CDR3 bases are TGTGCCAGCTCACCCAGGACTGGGGGCGAGGAGACCCAGTACTTC. Protein: CASSPRTGGEETQYF.

This clone was counted between two and nine times. The gene calls are TRBV18 and TRBJ2-5; 8 bases match TRBD1. With V trimmed by 4 bases and J by 4 bases, 5 bases remained unmatched. CDR1 KGHSH and CDR2 LQKENI come from the germline V gene. This CDR3 is 14 amino acids long. Here the CDR3 reads CASSLSGQGETQYF. The DNA for the CDR3 is TGTGCCAGCTCACTCAGCGGACAGGGAGAGACCCAGTACTTC.

This clone was picked up a small number of times. The CDR3 bases are TGTGCCAGCAGTAAGTACCGGGACAACCTCCCGTACTTC. Protein sequence: CASSKYRDNLPYF. The chain uses TRBV6-5 and TRBJ2-7; tentatively, D is TRBD1 (6 bases). Trimming pared 5 bases from V and 12 bases from J, leaving 20 bases between. The CDR3 is 13 amino acids. Germline V gives CDR1 MNHEY, CDR2 SVGAGI.

This clone was seen a handful of times. V usage is TRBV19 and J usage is TRBJ1-5; TRBD1 agrees at 7 bases. CDR3 length equals 15 residues. Per the germline V gene, CDR1 is LNHDA and CDR2 is SQIVND (reference sequence). V dropped 6 bases and J dropped 4; count of bases not matched to a gene: 9. In nucleotides, the CDR3 is TGTGCCAGTAGGCGGGGGGGACAGTTTAATCAGCCCCAGCATTTT. Its protein is CASRRGGQFNQPQHF. The variable domain in full, with the rest retrieved from reference TRBV19 and TRBJ1-5, is DGGITQSPKYLFRKEGQNVTLSCEQNLNHDAMYWYRQDPGQGLRLIYYSQIVNDFQKGDIAEGYSVSREKKESFPLTVTSAQKNPTAFYLCASRRGGQFNQPQHFGDGTRLSIL.

The chain uses TRBV7-2 and TRBJ2-7; TRBD2 is a possible D gene (8 bases). The CDR3 has 16 amino acids. V lost 1 base and J 6 bases, leaving 19 bases between the germline ends. CDR1 SGHTA and CDR2 FQGNSA come from the germline V gene. In DNA, the CDR3 is TGTGCCAGCAGCTTAGGAAGGCAGGGGGGACTAGGCGAGCAGTACTTC. Its protein product is CASSLGRQGGLGEQYF. Full variable domain (remainder filled in from reference TRBV7-2 and TRBJ2-7): GAGVSQSPSNKVTEKGKDVELRCDPISGHTALYWYRQSLGQGLEFLIYFQGNSAPDKSGLPSDRFSAERTGGSVSTLTIQRTQQEDSAVYLCASSLGRQGGLGEQYFGPGTRLTVT.

The chain joins TRBV29-1 to TRBJ1-2; 9 nucleotides line up with TRBD1. V lost 6 bases to trimming and J lost 2 bases; unmatched junction nucleotides: 7. Germline CDR1 is SQVTM and CDR2 is ANQGSEA. The CDR3 length is 14 residues. The CDR3 loop is CSVGDRDFNYGYTF. CDR3 bases: TGCAGCGTGGGGGACAGGGACTTCAACTATGGCTACACCTTC.

The rearrangement joins TRBV5-1 to TRBJ2-5; 10 bases fit TRBD1. The CDR3 contains 15 residues. V lost 0 bases and J lost 5; bases outside the gene matches: 4. CDR1 and CDR2 from the germline V gene are SGHRS and YFSETQ. The CDR3 DNA reads TGCGCCAGCAGCTTGGCGACAGGGGGCTACGAGACCCAGTACTTC. Translating it yields CASSLATGGYETQYF.

This clone came up a few times. The rearrangement links TRBV18 to TRBJ2-7, with 8 bases matching TRBD2. The CDR3 contains 15 residues. After removal of 5 bases from V and 2 bases from J, the junction contained 8 bases not matched to a gene. CDR1 and CDR2 from the germline V gene are KGHSH and LQKENI. CDR3 region: CASSIAGGKTYEQYF. In DNA form, the CDR3 reads TGTGCCAGCTCAATCGCGGGGGGCAAGACCTACGAGCAGTACTTC.

This clone was counted a few times. The V gene is TRBV28, the J gene TRBJ1-1, with 8 bases identical to TRBD1. V dropped 6 bases and J dropped 0; count of bases not matched to a gene: 3. Germline V gives CDR1 MDHEN, CDR2 SYDVKM. CDR3 length: 14 residues. The CDR3 region is CASSRDRLNTEAFF. DNA of the CDR3: TGTGCCAGCAGCAGGGACAGGCTGAACACTGAAGCTTTCTTT. The variable domain in full, with the rest retrieved from reference TRBV28 and TRBJ1-1, is DVKVTQSSRYLVKRTGEKVFLECVQDMDHENMFWYRQDPGLGLRLIYFSYDVKMKEKGDIPEGYSVSREKKERFSLILESASTNQTSMYLCASSRDRLNTEAFFGQGTRLTVV.

This clone was seen more than once but under ten times. V is TRBV18 and J is TRBJ1-4; 10 bases are a match to TRBD1. With 5 bases clipped from V and 8 bases from J, the junction kept 8 bases outside the gene matches. The germline CDR1 and CDR2 sequences are KGHSH and LQKENI. This CDR3 is 15 amino acids long. The CDR3: CASSTDRGRDEKLFF. The CDR3, as DNA: TGTGCCAGCTCAACAGACAGGGGGCGAGACGAAAAACTGTTTTTT.

This clone has just a few counts. This rearrangement joins TRBV5-4 to TRBJ2-1; TRBD2 matches 14 bases. In germline, CDR1 is SGHNT, CDR2 YYREEE (reference sequence). J was trimmed by 7 bases and V by 0 bases; bases with no gene match: 6. The CDR3 contains 17 residues. For the CDR3, the DNA is TGTGCCAGCAGCTTGGGGGGACTAGCGGGGGAATTGAATGAGCAGTTCTTC. Protein: CASSLGGLAGELNEQFF.

This clone appeared a few times. The chain recombines TRBV2 with TRBJ2-5; possible D gene TRBD2, 5 bases. Germline assignment: CDR1 SNHLY and CDR2 FYNNEI. V dropped 7 bases and J dropped 3 bases, with 15 bases sitting between them. The CDR3 contains 14 residues. The CDR3 nucleotides are TGTGCCAGCACCCAGGCAGCGGCTGAAGAGACCCAGTACTTC. Its protein is CASTQAAAEETQYF. Combining the CDR3 with reference TRBV2 and TRBJ2-5 gives the whole variable domain EPEVTQTPSHQVTQMGQEVILRCVPISNHLYFYWYRQILGQKVEFLVSFYNNEISEKSEIFDDQFSVERPDGSNFTLKIRSTKLEDSAMYFCASTQAAAEETQYFGPGTRLLVL.

This chain connects TRBV7-2 to TRBJ1-6; 9 nucleotides line up with TRBD1. The CDR3 extends over 17 amino acids. Trimming took 6 bases from V and 7 from J; bases not matched to a gene: 13. Germline CDR1 and CDR2: SGHTA and FQGNSA. The chain's CDR3 is CASRTGTGFLINSPLHF. For the CDR3, the DNA is TGTGCCAGCAGGACCGGGACAGGGTTTTTGATCAATTCACCCCTCCACTTT.

This clone was detected only a few times. The chain uses TRBV7-7 and TRBJ2-5; the D gene is possibly TRBD2 (6 bases). The V end was cut by 4 bases, the J end by 4 bases, with 16 bases between. Germline V lookup: CDR1 SSHAT, CDR2 FNYEAQ (reference sequence). There are 15 residues in the CDR3. CDR3 coding DNA: TGTGCCAGCAGCTGGGCCGGCGGGAATGGAGAGACCCAGTACTTC. Translated: CASSWAGGNGETQYF. Based on the CDR3 plus reference TRBV7-7 and TRBJ2-5, the full variable domain is GAGVSQSPRYKVTKRGQDVTLRCDPISSHATLYWYQQALGQGPEFLTYFNYEAQPDKSGLPSDRFSAERPEGSISTLTIQRTEQRDSAMYRCASSWAGGNGETQYFGPGTRLLVL.

The sample holds a few counts of this clone. V and J are TRBV9 and TRBJ1-1; a possible D gene is TRBD1 (5 bases). The CDR3 has 14 amino acids. Germline assignment: CDR1 SGDLS and CDR2 YYNGEE. Trimming removed 4 bases from V and 2 bases from J, with 12 bases in between. CDR3 region: CASSPGRGNTEAFF. CDR3 DNA sequence: TGTGCCAGCAGCCCAGGGAGGGGTAACACTGAAGCTTTCTTT.

The CDR3 reads CASRPAQGSTDTQYF. CDR3 bases: TGTGCCAGCAGACCCGCACAGGGGAGCACAGATACGCAGTATTTT. This chain uses TRBV5-4 with TRBJ2-3; 7 bases match TRBD1. Trimming at V came to 5 bases and at J to 0 bases, leaving 6 bases not matched to a gene. Germline V gives CDR1 SGHNT, CDR2 YYREEE (reference sequence). The CDR3 loop spans 15 amino acids.

The sample holds a few counts of this clone. The chain uses TRBV5-4 and TRBJ1-6; possibly TRBD1 for D (6 bases). Deletions cut 0 bases from V and 9 bases from J, with 13 bases between. Germline loops: CDR1 SGHNT, CDR2 YYREEE (reference sequence). The CDR3 is 15 amino acids. CDR3 bases: TGTGCCAGCAGCTTGGACAGGGACCACACTTCACCCCTCCACTTT. Protein product: CASSLDRDHTSPLHF.

This clone has more than one count but fewer than ten. The J gene is TRBJ1-2, the V gene TRBV5-1, with 8 bases that match TRBD1. This CDR3 region has 15 residues. Germline V gene sequence: CDR1 SGHRS, CDR2 YFSETQ. The ends lost 0 bases at V and 3 bases at J; junction bases unmatched: 4. CDR3 coding DNA: TGCGCCAGCAGCTTGGGGGGACAGGACGACTATGGCTACACCTTC. Its protein product is CASSLGGQDDYGYTF.

This clone was counted only a few times. CDR3 nucleotides: TGCGCCAGCAGCTTGGGAGCGGGAGAAGGGGTCACCGGGGAGCTGTTTTTT. Translating it yields CASSLGAGEGVTGELFF. This chain links TRBV5-1 with TRBJ2-2; 8 bases are a match to TRBD2. The CDR3 runs 17 residues. CDR1 is SGHRS, CDR2 YFSETQ, per germline. The V gene end was trimmed by 0 bases and the J gene end by 4 bases; junction bases not matched to a gene: 8. Looking up the rest from reference TRBV5-1 and TRBJ2-2 gives the full variable domain: KAGVTQTPRYLIKTRGQQVTLSCSPISGHRSVSWYQQTPGQGLQFLFEYFSETQRNKGNFPGRFSGRQFSNSRSEMNVSTLELGDSALYLCASSLGAGEGVTGELFFGEGSRLTVL.

The rearrangement uses TRBV27 and TRBJ1-5; 10 nucleotides match TRBD1. This CDR3 is 15 amino acids long. V trimming: 6 bases; J trimming: 6 bases; junction bases outside the gene matches: 8. Germline V CDR1 and CDR2: MNHEY, SMNVEV (reference sequence). The DNA for the CDR3 is TGTGCCAGCAGAGAGGGACAGGGGAGGACTCAGCCCCAGCATTTT. This codes for CASREGQGRTQPQHF.

This clone came up a few times. The chain employs TRBV6-5 and TRBJ1-2, with D tentatively TRBD1 (6 bases). The V gene lost 6 bases and the J gene lost 5 bases, with 13 bases spanning the gap. The germline V gene encodes CDR1 MNHEY and CDR2 SVGAGI. The CDR3 has 13 residues. In DNA, the CDR3 is TGTGCCAGCAGCACCGGACAGTTATATGGCTACACCTTC. Its translation: CASSTGQLYGYTF.

In this sample, this clone turned up many times. The genes are TRBV2 and TRBJ2-6, with D uncertain. Germline-derived CDR1 and CDR2 are SNHLY and FYNNEI. The CDR3 length is 17 residues. Trimming shortened V by 2 bases and J by 0 bases, and 11 bases separated the two germline ends. The CDR3 region has the DNA TGTGCCAGCAGTGAAATGATCTTGCGCTCTGGGGCCAACGTCCTGACTTTC. This sequence encodes CASSEMILRSGANVLTF.

The gene calls are TRBV6-5 and TRBJ2-7, with 7 bases identical to TRBD2. After removal of 7 bases from V and 9 bases from J, the junction contained 12 bases not matched to a gene. This CDR3 region has 13 residues. The germline CDR1 and CDR2 sequences are MNHEY and SVGAGI. CDR3 loop: CASIEGDGGRQYF. DNA of the CDR3: TGTGCCAGCATCGAAGGTGACGGCGGGAGGCAGTACTTC.

Of note for this clone: At one boundary the junction diverges from the germline segment, which might be a read error. V gene TRBV5-4 combines with J gene TRBJ2-7; TRBD2 matches at 11 bases. The CDR3 consists of 14 residues. Germline-derived CDR1 and CDR2 are SGHNT and YYREEE (reference sequence). The CDR3, as DNA: TGTGCCAGCAGCGTCTGGACTAGCGGGTTATCAGTAAACTTC. It codes for CASSVWTSGLSVNF.